The present TCR beta chain was sequenced within a study of sequential checkpoint blockade in melanoma. Study-level background: DNA from more than 75 pretreatment tumor samples underwent TCRβ immunosequencing.

In its sample, this clone was seen a few times. Regarding treatment: randomized to nivolumab then ipilimumab (arm A) or the reverse (arm B). No patient had prior DNA-damaging chemotherapy. With 4 bases removed from V and 12 bases from J, the gap between germline ends came to 20 bases. This CDR3 contains 15 residues. Germline CDR1 and CDR2: SGDLS and YYNGEE. Clones were sequenced by immunoSEQ multiplex PCR, and TCRdb holds only the in-frame ones, with some missing. Here the sample spans about 3,500 clones, approximately 15% being singletons. This sequence joins TRBV9 and TRBJ1-6; D remains unclear. Specimen: tumor tissue (inferred from file names), collected from a patient given nivolumab and ipilimumab in sequence. The clonotype comes from a human donor with melanoma. CDR3 nucleotides: TGTGCCAGCAGCCGCCCCCGGACCAGGATCGAACCCCTCCACTTT. Amino acids: CASSRPRTRIEPLHF.